This is a list of T cell receptor beta chains from one sample in a study of T-cell reconstitution after alpha-beta-depleted transplantation in children. Each CDR3 protein gets one entry after TCRdb re-called the PCR reads with MiXCR. The sample contains some 400,000 distinct CDR3 sequences, roughly 22% of which appear only once. Sequencing used PBMCs from the stem cell graft donor, obtained from the stem cell graft. These receptors all stem from a human donor who donated a stem cell graft to a child with acute myeloid leukemia. Each CDR3 is given with its conserved first and last residue. A D gene is named only where the DNA matches it firmly. Expanded clones get a size class; other rows say once, few or many, or leave the size out.

>NA|TRBJ2-3|TRBD1|TRBV28
TGTGCCATCGAGGACAGGGGGAGCACAGATACGCAGTATTTT
CAIEDRGSTDTQYF
>NA|TRBJ1-1|NA|TRBV12-3/TRBV12-4
TGTGCCAGCAGAACCGGGCCCTACACTGAAGCTTTCTTT
CASRTGPYTEAFF
>NA|TRBJ2-1|NA|TRBV7-2
TGTGCCAGCAGGCCCAGAACAGGGACGTCCTACAATGAGCAGTTCTTC
CASRPRTGTSYNEQFF
>many|TRBJ2-1|NA|TRBV20-1
TGCAGCACCTTCCCCTCCGGTTACAATGAGCAGTTCTTC
CSTFPSGYNEQFF
>NA|TRBJ2-2|NA|TRBV5-1
TGCGCCAGCAGCCCACTAGGGAGGACCGGGGAGCTGTTTTTT
CASSPLGRTGELFF
>NA|TRBJ2-5|NA|TRBV20-1
TGCAGTGCCAACTCCGAGAGAGACCACCAAGAGACCCAGTACTTC
CSANSERDHQETQYF
>few|TRBJ2-5|NA|TRBV12-3/TRBV12-4
TGTGCCAGCAGTCCGACAGGTCTCCAAGAGACCCAGTACTTC
CASSPTGLQETQYF
>few|TRBJ2-1|TRBD1|TRBV5-6
TGTGCCAGCAGCTTGGCCGCAGTGGAACAGGGGGCGAATGAGCAGTTCTTC
CASSLAAVEQGANEQFF
>NA|TRBJ2-3|TRBD2|TRBV12-3/TRBV12-4
TGTGCCAGCAGCTGGGGACTAGCGGGAGTTCCAGATACGCAGTATTTT
CASSWGLAGVPDTQYF
>NA|TRBJ2-3|TRBD2|TRBV12-3/TRBV12-4
TGTGCCAGCAGGCCACCACCCGGGACTAGCGGTAGCACAGATACGCAGTATTTT
CASRPPPGTSGSTDTQYF
>NA|TRBJ2-5|TRBD1|TRBV15
TGTGCCACCAGCATGAGACAGGGGGCGCGGGAGACCCAGTACTTC
CATSMRQGARETQYF
>few|TRBJ2-1|TRBD2|TRBV12-3/TRBV12-4
TGTGCCAGCAGTTTACCCTCTGGCGGGAGGGCCGGCAATGAGCAGTTCTTC
CASSLPSGGRAGNEQFF
>NA|TRBJ1-2|TRBD1|TRBV29-1
TGCAGCGTTGAGGATTCCCGGGACAGGGCAACCTATGGCTACACCTTC
CSVEDSRDRATYGYTF
>few|TRBJ2-2|TRBD1|TRBV12-3/TRBV12-4
TGTGCCAGCAGTTCCGGGACAGGGATCATGGGGGAGCTGTTTTTT
CASSSGTGIMGELFF
>NA|TRBJ2-7|NA|TRBV2
TGTGCCAGCGCCCAGGACTACGAGCAGTACTTC
CASAQDYEQYF
>NA|TRBJ2-5|NA|TRBV29-1
TGCAGCGTTGAAGATACGGCGGGCAGCCTGTTTCAAGAGACCCAGTACTTC
CSVEDTAGSLFQETQYF
>few|TRBJ2-4|NA|TRBV4-1
TGCGCCAGCAGCCAAGCAGACAGAGTCAGAGACATTCAGTACTTC
CASSQADRVRDIQYF
>NA|TRBJ2-1|TRBD2|TRBV20-1
TGCAGTGCTATGGGACTAGCGGGAAGCAATGAGCAGTTCTTC
CSAMGLAGSNEQFF
>NA|TRBJ1-6|NA|TRBV4-2
TGTGCCAGCAGCGCCCCTCAGCGTGCGAATTCACCCCTCCACTTT
CASSAPQRANSPLHF
>NA|TRBJ2-1|TRBD2|TRBV7-9
TGTGCCAGCAGTTTGACTAGCGAGAACAATGAGCAGTTCTTC
CASSLTSENNEQFF
>many|TRBJ1-5|TRBD1|TRBV12-3/TRBV12-4
TGTGCCAGCAGTCGACAGGGAGCACGGCAGCCCCAGCATTTT
CASSRQGARQPQHF
>few|TRBJ2-1|NA|TRBV20-1
TGCAGTGCAAAACACCGGGGATCTCGCGCGGTAGGTTACAATGAGCAGTTCTTC
CSAKHRGSRAVGYNEQFF
>NA|TRBJ1-1|NA|TRBV12-3/TRBV12-4
TGTGCCAGCAGTGGACCCGTTTCGAACACTGAAGCTTTCTTT
CASSGPVSNTEAFF
>NA|TRBJ2-5|TRBD1|TRBV4-2
TGTGCCAGCAGTCCCGAGGACAGGGCGCAAGAGACCCAGTACTTC
CASSPEDRAQETQYF
>NA|TRBJ2-1|TRBD2|TRBV7-9
TGTGCCAGCAGCTTAAAACGAGGACTAGCGGTCGAGCAGTTCTTC
CASSLKRGLAVEQFF
>NA|TRBJ2-5|NA|TRBV5-1
TGCGCCATCTTGATCGGGGAGACCCAGTACTTC
CAILIGETQYF
>NA|TRBJ2-7|TRBD2|TRBV15
TGTGCCACCAGCAGAGTTTCAATAGTACAACTAGCGGGAGACTCATTTTTTGCCGAGCAGTACTTC
CATSRVSIVQLAGDSFFAEQYF
>few|TRBJ2-7|NA|TRBV29-1
TGCAGCGTTTTGGGGTCGGGGGAGCAGTACTTC
CSVLGSGEQYF
>many|TRBJ2-1|NA|TRBV15
TGTGCCACCAGCAGAACACCTACACGGACCGATGAGCAGTTCTTC
CATSRTPTRTDEQFF
>few|TRBJ1-1|TRBD1|TRBV4-1
TGCGCCAGCAGCCCATCACAGGGGGGTAGCACTGAAGCTTTCTTT
CASSPSQGGSTEAFF
>NA|TRBJ2-2|TRBD2|TRBV20-1
TGCAGTGCTAGGGACTCCCAGACTAGCGGGCCAAACACCGGGGAGCTGTTTTTT
CSARDSQTSGPNTGELFF
>NA|TRBJ2-1|NA|TRBV10-3
TGTGCCATCAGTGAGTCGCCCCCCGGAGGGCCCTACAATGAGCAGTTCTTC
CAISESPPGGPYNEQFF